These T cell receptor beta chains were read from a single sample in a study of blood T cell repertoires in COVID-19. Sequenced by immunoSEQ multiplex PCR; TCRdb stores in-frame clones only, minus some. The data show tens of thousands of clones, roughly 80% seen once. The sample taken for sequencing was peripheral blood. The source of these receptors is a man between 60 and 70 years old in a cohort sampled during active COVID-19. CDR3s include the opening cysteine and the closing phenylalanine or tryptophan. The D gene is left open where the match is weak. A row's size may be missing; if present it is once, few, many or a size class.

D: .; size: .; J: TRBJ2-7; V: TRBV7-2; CDR3: CASSPQGSRYEQYF; DNA: TGTGCCAGCAGCCCCCAGGGTTCACGTTACGAGCAGTACTTC
D: .; size: .; J: TRBJ2-5; V: TRBV27; CDR3: CASSSSRSTGTQYF; DNA: TGTGCCAGCAGTTCTTCCAGGTCTACTGGGACCCAGTACTTC
D: .; size: .; J: TRBJ2-7; V: TRBV11-2; CDR3: CASSIQGTGAYEQYF; DNA: TGTGCCAGCAGCATCCAGGGGACCGGAGCCTACGAGCAGTACTTC
D: .; size: .; J: TRBJ1-4; V: TRBV18; CDR3: CASSREGSNEKLFF; DNA: TGTGCCAGCTCACGTGAAGGGAGCAATGAAAAACTGTTTTTT
D: .; size: .; J: TRBJ1-6; V: TRBV10-1; CDR3: CASSRGYNSPLHF; DNA: TGCGCCAGCAGCCGAGGGTATAATTCACCCCTCCACTTT
D: .; size: .; J: TRBJ1-2; V: TRBV29-1; CDR3: CSVDGLQGLYGYTF; DNA: TGCAGCGTTGACGGATTACAGGGTCTCTATGGCTACACCTTC
D: .; size: few; J: TRBJ2-3; V: TRBV27; CDR3: CASSLWGATDTQYF; DNA: TGTGCCAGCAGTTTATGGGGCGCCACAGATACGCAGTATTTT
D: TRBD2; size: .; J: TRBJ2-3; V: TRBV27; CDR3: CASSLGAAGVPPPNTQYF; DNA: TGTGCCAGCAGTTTAGGTGCGGCGGGGGTCCCTCCGCCGAATACGCAGTATTTT
D: .; size: .; J: TRBJ2-3; V: TRBV20-1; CDR3: CSARDLKQYF; DNA: TGCAGTGCTAGAGATTTAAAACAGTATTTT
D: .; size: .; J: TRBJ1-6; V: TRBV7-9; CDR3: CASSAPGGNSPLHF; DNA: TGTGCCAGCAGCGCCCCGGGAGGGAATTCACCCCTCCACTTT
D: TRBD1; size: .; J: TRBJ1-5; V: TRBV2; CDR3: CASRAGGFSNQPQHF; DNA: TGTGCCAGCAGAGCAGGGGGATTTAGCAATCAGCCCCAGCATTTT
D: .; size: few; J: TRBJ1-1; V: TRBV25-1; CDR3: CASSEGSTGYAEAFF; DNA: TGTGCCAGCAGTGAGGGTTCCACAGGGTACGCTGAAGCTTTCTTT
D: .; size: .; J: TRBJ2-1; V: TRBV20-1; CDR3: CSASLTNNNEQFF; DNA: TGCAGTGCTAGTCTGACTAACAACAATGAGCAGTTCTTC